In this sample, the clone carrying this T cell receptor beta chain turned up a few times. The antigen is undetermined. The data were taken from a study of shared clonotypes between healthy human individuals. Trimming left V 0 bases short and J 5 bases short, with 14 bases between. The germline gives CDR1 SGHRS, CDR2 YFSETQ. The CDR3 contains 15 residues. The study ran the assay at deep level. Repertoires were generated with immunoSEQ multiplex PCR, while TCRdb's copy carries only in-frame clones and drops some. The top ten hold approximately 0.13% of the sample, which has around 2.3 million clones, around 95% seen once. Study-level points and caveats: Some naive CD4 clonotypes, 4% to 6%, turned up in common across a few donors. Sampling covered blood only; tissue repertoires likely differ. A reduction in generation probabilities was seen for non-shared clonotypes relative to those shared by all four donors.

This TCR came from a man between 18 and 35 years old in good health. The sample taken for sequencing was naive CD4+ T cells sorted from blood. Subset of the sample: CD45RA+ positively selected. The chain joins TRBV5-1 to TRBJ2-5; maybe TRBD2 (6 bases). Here the CDR3 reads CASSLAGDLGETQYF. The CDR3 DNA reads TGCGCCAGCAGCTTGGCGGGGGACCTGGGGGAGACCCAGTACTTC.